Shown below are 18 T cell receptor beta chains from a single sample sequenced in a study of blood T cell repertoires in COVID-19. The data were produced by immunoSEQ multiplex PCR, yet TCRdb's version contains in-frame clones alone and is incomplete. The sample has around 190,000 clones, 75% to 85% seen once. Sequencing input: peripheral blood. The origin of the receptors is a woman in her thirties or forties with COVID-19, enrolled during active disease.

This clone was seen once. The chain employs TRBV7-8 and TRBJ1-4; 10 nucleotides align to TRBD1. The CDR3 length is 18 residues. CDR1 and CDR2 from the germline V gene are SGHVS and FQNEAQ. With V trimmed by 5 bases and J by 4 bases, 13 bases remained unmatched. The chain's CDR3 is CASSPRGQGREFNEKLFF. CDR3 coding DNA: TGTGCCAGCAGCCCACGGGGACAGGGGCGTGAATTTAATGAAAAACTGTTTTTT.

The CDR3: CASSSALGELSEAFF. The CDR3 DNA is TGTGCCAGCAGTTCAGCTTTAGGGGAACTCTCTGAAGCTTTCTTT. The genes are TRBV7-9 and TRBJ1-1; weak D call: TRBD1 (5 bases). V was trimmed by 6 bases and J by 6 bases, leaving 20 bases between them. This CDR3 has 15 amino acids. Germline CDR1 is SEHNR and CDR2 is FQNEAQ (reference sequence). The full variable domain, rest sourced from reference TRBV7-9 and TRBJ1-1, is DTGVSQNPRHKITKRGQNVTFRCDPISEHNRLYWYRQTLGQGPEFLTYFQNEAQLEKSRLLSDRFSAERPKGSFSTLEIQRTEQGDSAMYLCASSSALGELSEAFFGQGTRLTVV.

This chain links TRBV7-9 with TRBJ1-2, with D tentatively TRBD1 (5 bases). This CDR3 comprises 14 residues. Trimming shortened V by 1 base and J by 12 bases, and 18 bases separated the two germline ends. Germline CDR1 and CDR2: SEHNR and FQNEAQ (reference sequence). DNA for the CDR3: TGTGCCAGCAGCTTAGAGGGGAACAGTGCCGTCAACACCTTC. It codes for CASSLEGNSAVNTF.

In this sample, this clone turned up once. This chain connects TRBV6-1 to TRBJ1-6, with D maybe TRBD1 (6 bases). The CDR3 is 15 amino acids. CDR1 is MNHNS, CDR2 SASEGT, per germline. Trimming took off 3 bases at V and 11 bases at J, with 17 bases between the two ends. The CDR3 coding sequence is TGTGCCAGCAGTGACAGGGGATTCGATAAGGCACCCCTCCACTTT. Translation: CASSDRGFDKAPLHF.

The chain is built from TRBV7-6 and TRBJ2-1; D not certain. The germline CDR1 and CDR2 sequences are SGHVS and FNYEAQ. Deletions cut 1 base from V and 8 bases from J, with 12 bases between. This CDR3 region has 14 residues. The CDR3 region has the DNA TGTGCCAGCAGCTTAGTACGCCTGGGCGATGAGCAGTTCTTC. It is translated as CASSLVRLGDEQFF. Full variable domain (missing parts from reference TRBV7-6 and TRBJ2-1): GAGVSQSPRYKVTKRGQDVALRCDPISGHVSLYWYRQALGQGPEFLTYFNYEAQQDKSGLPNDRFSAERPEGSISTLTIQRTEQRDSAMYRCASSLVRLGDEQFFGPGTRLTVL.

The chain couples TRBV5-6 to TRBJ2-7; possible D gene TRBD2, 6 bases. The germline V gene encodes CDR1 SGHDT and CDR2 YYEEEE. The CDR3 runs 13 residues. V lost 0 bases, J lost 6 bases, and 10 bases lay in between. CDR3 nucleotide sequence: TGTGCCAGCAGCTTGGCCGACGGGAGCGAGCAGTACTTC. Translation: CASSLADGSEQYF.

This chain joins TRBV7-9 and TRBJ2-3; D perhaps matches TRBD2 (6 bases). This CDR3 comprises 16 residues. V dropped 2 bases and J dropped 1 base, with 13 bases sitting between them. Germline CDR1 SEHNR, CDR2 FQNEAQ (reference sequence). CDR3 in DNA: TGTGCCAGCAGCTTAAAGTTCGGGAGCGGCACAGATACGCAGTATTTT. Translated: CASSLKFGSGTDTQYF.

The chain has TRBV27 and TRBJ1-6; TRBD1 might be the D (5 bases). CDR1 is MNHEY and CDR2 is SMNVEV in the germline V gene (reference sequence). The CDR3 consists of 14 residues. V was clipped by 7 bases and J by 8 bases, with 15 bases between them. In nucleotides, the CDR3 is TGTGCCAGCAAGATCCGGAAAGGGGATTCACCCCTCCACTTT. Its translation: CASKIRKGDSPLHF.

The chain is built from TRBV11-2 and TRBJ1-1; TRBD1 is a possible D gene (6 bases). CDR3 size: 15 residues. V was shortened by 3 bases and J by 4 bases, with 15 bases between the two germline ends. Germline V CDR1 and CDR2: SGHAT, FQNNGV. Written as DNA, the CDR3 is TGTGCCAGCAGCTTGGGGGGGGCAACGGTCACTGAAGCTTTCTTT. It yields the protein CASSLGGATVTEAFF.

This clone was counted a few times. The chain recombines TRBV4-2 with TRBJ1-5; 8 nucleotides align to TRBD1. The CDR3 loop spans 19 amino acids. Germline CDR1 reads LGHNA; CDR2 reads YNFKEQ. With 4 bases clipped from V and 3 bases from J, the junction kept 17 bases outside the gene matches. The CDR3 region has the DNA TGTGCCAGCAGCCCAGGAGCGACCGGACAGGGAGGTAACAATCAGCCCCAGCATTTT. Its translation: CASSPGATGQGGNNQPQHF.

The V call is TRBV9, the J call TRBJ1-6, with 10 bases matching TRBD1. J was trimmed by 7 bases and V by 5 bases; bases with no gene match: 12. The CDR3 is 17 residues long. Per the germline V gene, CDR1 is SGDLS and CDR2 is YYNGEE. CDR3 in amino acids: CASSRFRDRGQNSPLHF. Here the CDR3 DNA reads TGTGCCAGCAGTCGATTCCGGGACAGGGGTCAAAATTCACCCCTCCACTTT.

This clone has ten or more counts. The rearrangement links TRBV30 to TRBJ1-2, with 7 bases matching TRBD1. V lost 4 bases to trimming and J lost 2 bases; unmatched junction nucleotides: 7. From germline, CDR1 is GTSNPN and CDR2 SVGIG (reference sequence). This CDR3 is 14 amino acids long. This CDR3 reads CAWIGPGGNYGYTF. CDR3 coding DNA: TGTGCCTGGATAGGGCCAGGGGGAAACTATGGCTACACCTTC.

This clone turned up a few times. The chain couples TRBV21-1 to TRBJ2-5; the table names TRBD2, a call not compared with the DNA. TRBV21-1 is noted as a pseudogene. The length of the CDR3 is 14 residues. CDR3 coding DNA: TGTGCCAGCAGCAAAGCTAGCGGGAGAGAGACCCAGTACTTC. As protein: CASSKASGRETQYF.

This rearrangement joins TRBV7-2 to TRBJ2-3; 7 bases map to TRBD2. CDR3 length equals 16 residues. Germline-derived CDR1 and CDR2 are SGHTA and FQGNSA. V was pared by 6 bases and J by 6 bases, with 15 bases of the junction left unmatched. The CDR3 nucleotides are TGTGCCAGCAGTTTCCCTAGCGGAATTGCGGAGGATACGCAGTATTTT. Protein: CASSFPSGIAEDTQYF.

This clone was counted once. V is TRBV7-6 and J is TRBJ1-1; tentatively, D is TRBD1 (5 bases). This CDR3 is built from 14 residues. Germline V gives CDR1 SGHVS, CDR2 FNYEAQ. Trimming removed 5 bases at V and 0 bases at J, with 10 bases between. The CDR3 loop is CASSEQVMNTEAFF. The DNA of the CDR3 is TGTGCCAGCAGCGAACAGGTGATGAACACTGAAGCTTTCTTT.

This clone was seen a single time. The gene calls are TRBV3-1 (or the pseudogene TRBV3-2) and TRBJ2-1, with 12 nucleotides matching TRBD2. In germline, CDR1 is LGHDT, CDR2 YNNKEL (reference sequence). This CDR3 region has 18 residues. The trim removed 3 bases at V and 8 bases at J, leaving 14 bases unmatched. CDR3: CASSQVSLLAGGLHEQFF. CDR3 nucleotides: TGTGCCAGCAGCCAGGTTTCCCTACTAGCGGGAGGACTTCATGAGCAGTTCTTC.

The V gene is TRBV28, the J gene TRBJ1-2; 7 nucleotides align to TRBD1. CDR3 length: 14 amino acids. J was trimmed by 7 bases and V by 0 bases; bases with no gene match: 5. Looked up from germline, CDR1 is MDHEN and CDR2 is SYDVKM. The CDR3, as DNA: TGTGCCAGCAGTTTATGGACAGGGCACTCTGGCTACACCTTC. Translating it yields CASSLWTGHSGYTF.

The chain is built from TRBV6-5 and TRBJ1-2; D is ambiguous. Deletions cut 8 bases from V and 8 bases from J, with 12 bases between. This CDR3 comprises 11 residues. Germline values: CDR1 MNHEY, CDR2 SVGAGI. The CDR3 protein is CASRVSGGYTF. CDR3 nucleotides: TGTGCCAGCCGGGTCTCGGGGGGCTACACCTTC.